A selection of T cell receptor beta chains follows, all from one sample in a study of T cell repertoires in aging, cancer and after chemotherapy. TCRdb used MiXCR to reprocess the multiplex PCR reads, holding one entry per CDR3 protein. Seen here are about 10,000 distinct CDR3 sequences, under 45% observed once, and the top ten hold approximately 1.8%. The sequenced material came from blood. Receptor source: a human donor in good health. CDR3s include the opening cysteine and the closing phenylalanine or tryptophan. D genes are given only for firm matches. Part of the rows lack a size; the others show once, few, many or a class for expanded clones.

few,-,TRBJ1-1,16,TRBV29-1,CSVLPAYNSGHTEAFF,TGCAGCGTACTACCGGCTTACAATTCTGGGCACACTGAAGCTTTCTTT
few,TRBD2,TRBJ2-1,15,TRBV6-1,CASSGGGAGENEQFF,TGTGCCAGCAGTGGCGGGGGGGCCGGGGAGAATGAGCAGTTCTTC
-,-,TRBJ2-2,15,TRBV6-5,CASSYWGANTGELFF,TGTGCCAGCAGTTACTGGGGCGCGAACACCGGGGAGCTGTTTTTT
-,-,TRBJ1-2,16,TRBV7-3,CASSLLLMTLNYGYTF,TGTGCCAGCAGCCTACTCCTAATGACCCTAAACTATGGCTACACCTTC
-,TRBD1,TRBJ2-7,14,TRBV18,CASSPGRGTYEQYF,TGTGCCAGCTCACCGGGCAGGGGGACCTACGAGCAGTACTTC
-,TRBD1,TRBJ2-7,13,TRBV12-3/TRBV12-4,CASSPRDSYEQYF,TGTGCCAGCAGTCCCCGGGACAGTTACGAGCAGTACTTC
few,-,TRBJ1-1,14,TRBV12-3/TRBV12-4,CASSPAGVGHEAFF,TGTGCCAGCAGTCCGGCTGGCGTGGGCCATGAAGCTTTCTTT
few,-,TRBJ1-4,11,TRBV30,CAWSELTELFF,TGTGCCTGGAGTGAGTTAACCGAACTGTTTTTT
-,-,TRBJ1-5,14,TRBV10-3,CAISADTLAQPQHF,TGTGCCATCAGCGCGGACACTCTGGCCCAGCCCCAGCATTTT
few,TRBD2,TRBJ2-3,15,TRBV6-4,CASSETSGGTDTQYF,TGTGCCAGCAGTGAGACTAGCGGGGGCACAGATACGCAGTATTTT
few,-,TRBJ2-7,14,TRBV6-6,CASSDDRISYEQYF,TGTGCCAGCAGCGACGACAGGATCTCCTACGAGCAGTACTTC
-,TRBD1,TRBJ1-2,16,TRBV7-3,CASSSPPGGAGEDYTF,TGTGCCAGCAGCTCCCCCCCAGGGGGCGCAGGAGAGGACTACACCTTC
few,-,TRBJ1-5,15,TRBV6-1,CASSPTDRRNQPQHF,TGTGCCAGCAGTCCTACGGACCGACGCAATCAGCCCCAGCATTTT
-,TRBD1,TRBJ1-2,15,TRBV27,CASSTYDRGRKGYTF,TGTGCCAGCAGTACCTATGACAGGGGGCGGAAGGGCTACACCTTC
-,-,TRBJ1-1,13,TRBV29-1,CSVEKSGLIEAFF,TGCAGCGTTGAAAAGTCGGGACTAATTGAAGCTTTCTTT
-,-,TRBJ2-7,13,TRBV6-1,CASSKGLSYEQYF,TGTGCCAGCAGTAAGGGCCTCTCCTACGAGCAGTACTTC
few,-,TRBJ2-4,14,TRBV5-5,CASSLAGQVDIQYF,TGTGCCAGCAGCTTAGCGGGCCAAGTAGACATTCAGTACTTC
few,TRBD2,TRBJ2-3,11,TRBV20-1,CRAKGGDTQYF,TGCAGGGCAAAGGGAGGGGATACGCAGTATTTT
-,-,TRBJ1-6,14,TRBV18,CASSPNRDNSPLHF,TGTGCCAGCTCACCGAACAGGGATAATTCACCCCTCCACTTT
-,-,TRBJ1-3,17,TRBV18,CASSPSAGWQGENTIYF,TGTGCCAGCTCACCAAGTGCGGGGTGGCAAGGTGAAAACACCATATATTTT
-,TRBD2,TRBJ2-3,15,TRBV19,CASLSHSGGHDTQYF,TGTGCCAGTCTCAGCCATAGCGGGGGGCACGATACGCAGTATTTT
-,-,TRBJ1-1,16,TRBV6-1,CASSESGGGGGAEAFF,TGTGCCAGCAGTGAATCTGGAGGGGGGGGCGGGGCTGAAGCTTTCTTT
-,-,TRBJ1-2,13,TRBV7-2,CASSLGRIYGYTF,TGTGCCAGCAGTCTCGGACGGATCTATGGCTACACCTTC
-,-,TRBJ2-3,16,TRBV12-3/TRBV12-4,CASSAQGRGLTDTQYF,TGTGCCAGCAGCGCCCAGGGGAGGGGGCTCACAGATACGCAGTATTTT
-,TRBD1,TRBJ2-1,15,TRBV19,CASSIPGQGSAEQFF,TGTGCCAGTAGTATACCGGGACAGGGGAGTGCTGAGCAGTTCTTC